Shown below are 22 T cell receptor beta chains from a single sample sequenced in a study of Graves' ophthalmopathy and Graves' hyperthyroidism. The TCR beta CDR3 regions underwent amplification from RNA transcripts. Second-round multiplex PCR followed a first-round RT-PCR using HTBI primers. TCRdb processed the multiplex PCR reads anew with MiXCR; each CDR3 protein has one entry. The sample lists roughly 700,000 distinct CDR3 sequences; roughly 41% were seen once. Sequencing used peripheral blood. The receptors stem from an adult man with Graves' ophthalmopathy.

This chain links TRBV2 with TRBJ2-5, with a possible D match to TRBD2 (5 bases). The CDR3 covers 11 residues. From germline, CDR1 is SNHLY and CDR2 FYNNEI. The ends were cut back, 4 bases at V and 12 bases at J, with 12 bases in the middle. The CDR3 here is CASSATRREYF. CDR3 nucleotide sequence: TGTGCCAGCAGTGCGACGCGGCGGGAGTACTTC. The variable domain in full, completed from reference TRBV2 and TRBJ2-5, reads EPEVTQTPSHQVTQMGQEVILRCVPISNHLYFYWYRQILGQKVEFLVSFYNNEISEKSEIFDDQFSVERPDGSNFTLKIRSTKLEDSAMYFCASSATRREYFGPGTRLLVL.

This clonotype was seen many times. This chain connects TRBV7-2 to TRBJ2-7, with 8 bases that match TRBD1. V was clipped by 4 bases and J by 5 bases; unmatched bases: 4. The CDR3 is 13 amino acids. The germline V gene encodes CDR1 SGHTA and CDR2 FQGNSA. CDR3 residues: CASSSGQGHEQYF. In DNA form, the CDR3 reads TGTGCCAGCAGCTCTGGACAGGGCCACGAGCAGTACTTC.

This clonotype was detected many times. The J gene is TRBJ1-3, the V gene TRBV7-2, with a tentative D call TRBD1 (6 bases). With 5 bases removed from V and 4 bases from J, the gap between germline ends came to 12 bases. The CDR3 contains 14 residues. Germline V CDR1 and CDR2: SGHTA, FQGNSA. The CDR3, as DNA: TGTGCCAGCAGCCCACCGGGGGGCGGAAACACCATATATTTT. Translated, it gives CASSPPGGGNTIYF. Full variable domain (rest looked up from reference TRBV7-2 and TRBJ1-3): GAGVSQSPSNKVTEKGKDVELRCDPISGHTALYWYRQSLGQGLEFLIYFQGNSAPDKSGLPSDRFSAERTGGSVSTLTIQRTQQEDSAVYLCASSPPGGGNTIYFGEGSWLTVV.

This chain uses TRBV7-6 with TRBJ2-5; 15 bases map to TRBD2. The DNA matches TRBJ2-7 better at its end, which makes the J call doubtful. Looked up from germline, CDR1 is SGHVS and CDR2 is FNYEAQ. The CDR3 consists of 18 residues. The CDR3 bases are TGTGCCAGCATCCCGCCTTGGGGGACTAGCGGGGGGACCTACGAGCAGTACTTC. It is translated as CASIPPWGTSGGTYEQYF.

V is TRBV20-1 and J is TRBJ2-7, with D perhaps TRBD2 (5 bases). CDR3 length: 15 residues. The V end was cut by 0 bases, the J end by 3 bases, with 15 bases between. Germline loops: CDR1 DFQATT, CDR2 SNEGSKA (reference sequence). DNA for the CDR3: TGCAGTGCTAGAGATACGGGAAACCTCTTCTACGAGCAGTACTTC. Its protein is CSARDTGNLFYEQYF.

This clonotype was observed a few times. The chain joins TRBV7-3 to TRBJ1-1; D remains ambiguous. The CDR3 runs to 15 residues. V lost 5 bases to trimming and J lost 0 bases, with 13 bases between them. CDR1 is SGHTA, CDR2 FQGTGA, per germline. CDR3 sequence reads: CASSKGPFMNTEAFF. CDR3 DNA sequence: TGTGCCAGCAGCAAGGGTCCGTTCATGAACACTGAAGCTTTCTTT.

This clonotype appeared many times. The chain recombines TRBV11-2 with TRBJ1-2; 7 positions agree with TRBD1. The CDR3 loop spans 14 amino acids. Germline lookup yields CDR1 SGHAT and CDR2 FQNNGV. With 10 bases clipped from V and 8 bases from J, the junction kept 16 bases outside the gene matches. The CDR3 nucleotides are TGTGCCACACGAAACCTAGACAGGGCCGGAGGCTACACCTTC. Its translation is CATRNLDRAGGYTF.

This chain connects TRBV19 to TRBJ1-5, with 7 bases that match TRBD1. The CDR3 is 13 residues long. Germline CDR1 LNHDA, CDR2 SQIVND (reference sequence). The V gene end was trimmed by 10 bases and the J gene end by 3 bases; junction bases not matched to a gene: 6. The CDR3 coding sequence is TGTGCCATTGGAGGACAGGTCAATCAGCCCCAGCATTTT. Translation gives CAIGGQVNQPQHF.

This clonotype was detected ten times or more. The chain employs TRBV7-9 and TRBJ2-5; TRBD1 matches at 7 bases. CDR3 length: 15 amino acids. J was trimmed by 4 bases and V by 5 bases; bases with no gene match: 10. Germline V CDR1 and CDR2: SEHNR, FQNEAQ (reference sequence). Here the CDR3 reads CASSTSTGLRETQYF. DNA for the CDR3: TGTGCCAGCAGCACCTCGACAGGGTTGAGAGAGACCCAGTACTTC.

Comment on this clonotype: Germline is not matched at one junction end, which may reflect a read error. The chain employs TRBV29-1 and TRBJ1-2; D gene uncertain. In germline, CDR1 is SQVTM, CDR2 ANQGSEA. The CDR3 contains 14 residues. The CDR3 loop is CSVDLDETNYGHTF. The CDR3 DNA reads as TGCAGCGTTGATCTGGACGAGACTAACTATGGCCACACCTTC.

A single count supports this clonotype. The chain carries TRBV10-3 and TRBJ2-5, with 7 positions matching TRBD2. Germline V lookup: CDR1 ENHRY, CDR2 SYGVKD. The CDR3 sequence is 18 residues long. J gave up 3 bases and V 4 bases, and 17 bases lay outside the gene matches. CDR3 in DNA: TGTGCCATCAGTGGGTCTCCCCCGGCAGGCGGGGGAAAAGAGACCCAGTACTTC. Translating gives CAISGSPPAGGGKETQYF.

This clonotype was seen repeatedly, ten times or more. The V call is TRBV7-9, the J call TRBJ2-5; D may match TRBD1 or TRBD2 (5 bases each). Germline CDR1 and CDR2: SEHNR and FQNEAQ (reference sequence). The V end lost 5 bases, the J end lost 0 bases, and 13 bases lay between the germline ends. The CDR3 is 15 residues long. CDR3 sequence reads: CASSPRDRNQETQYF. The CDR3 bases are TGTGCCAGCAGCCCTCGGGACCGTAACCAAGAGACCCAGTACTTC.

This clonotype was seen more than once but under ten times. The genes are TRBV20-1 and TRBJ1-5, with D maybe TRBD1 (5 bases). The germline V gene has CDR1 DFQATT and CDR2 SNEGSKA (reference sequence). The CDR3 spans 12 residues. Between the trimmed V and J ends, which lost 5 bases and 7 bases, there was a span of 12 bases. The CDR3 sequence is CSASGGDQPQHF. In DNA form, the CDR3 reads TGCAGTGCTTCTGGGGGGGACCAGCCCCAGCATTTT.

This clonotype was observed many times. The rearrangement uses TRBV9 and TRBJ2-2; possible D gene TRBD1, 5 bases. The CDR3 is 11 amino acids. V lost 6 bases, J lost 7 bases, and 7 bases lay in between. Germline assignment: CDR1 SGDLS and CDR2 YYNGEE. CDR3 region: CASTTGGELFF. Here the CDR3 DNA reads TGTGCCAGCACCACAGGCGGGGAGCTGTTTTTT.

The CDR3 reads CASGLYGSTYEQYF. The DNA of the CDR3 is TGTGCCAGCGGTTTATATGGCAGCACCTACGAGCAGTACTTC. The V and J genes are TRBV25-1 and TRBJ2-7, with D unclear. This CDR3 has 14 amino acids. Germline CDR1 is MGHDK and CDR2 is SYGVNS. V lost 8 bases and J 2 bases, leaving 16 bases between the germline ends.

Turning to this clonotype: No conserved phenylalanine or tryptophan ends this CDR3, so it is likely a read error. The chain uses TRBV12-3 or TRBV12-4 and TRBJ2-5; TRBD1 matches 8 bases. The junction had 4 bases not matched to a gene; V was cut back by 2 bases and J by 2 bases. The CDR3 covers 15 residues. CDR3 region: CASSLQGAGQETQYC. The CDR3 DNA is TGTGCCAGCAGTTTACAGGGGGCAGGACAAGAGACCCAGTACTGC.

This clonotype occurred many times. The rearrangement joins TRBV7-9 to TRBJ2-5, with 8 bases fitting TRBD1. The CDR3 has 14 residues. Germline CDR1 is SEHNR and CDR2 is FQNEAQ (reference sequence). The ends lost 5 bases at V and 1 base at J; junction bases unmatched: 3. The CDR3 DNA is TGTGCCAGCAGCGACGACAGGGGCCAAGAGACCCAGTACTTC. Protein product: CASSDDRGQETQYF.

The genes are TRBV24-1 and TRBJ1-5, with 10 bases matching TRBD1. The CDR3 runs to 16 residues. Germline CDR1 and CDR2: KGHDR and SFDVKD. Unmatched junction bases numbered 10, after V lost 4 bases and J lost 8 bases. The CDR3 reads CATSDPGTGDVEPQHF. The CDR3 DNA follows: TGTGCCACCAGTGACCCAGGGACAGGGGATGTTGAGCCCCAGCATTTT.

This clonotype has more than one count but fewer than ten. The chain carries TRBV25-1 and TRBJ2-2; 8 positions match TRBD1. This CDR3 is 15 amino acids long. V lost 3 bases, J lost 5 bases, and 5 bases stayed unmatched. CDR1 and CDR2 (germline): MGHDK, SYGVNS. CDR3 amino acids: CASSDGQGLTGELFF. In DNA form, the CDR3 reads TGTGCCAGCAGTGACGGACAGGGTTTAACCGGGGAGCTGTTTTTT.

This chain links TRBV19 with TRBJ2-5; D is unclear. The CDR3 runs 13 residues. V was pared by 6 bases and J by 2 bases, with 10 bases between. Germline V CDR1 and CDR2: LNHDA, SQIVND (reference sequence). The CDR3 DNA is TGTGCCAGTAGCGCGGCCATACAAGAGACCCAGTACTTC. This encodes CASSAAIQETQYF.

The count of this clonotype is one. The chain couples TRBV10-3 to TRBJ2-6, with D unresolved. V lost 10 bases, J lost 4 bases, and 11 bases lay in between. The CDR3 has 13 amino acids. The germline gives CDR1 ENHRY, CDR2 SYGVKD. The CDR3 region has the DNA TGTGCCAGCAGAAGGTGGGGGGCCAACGTCCTGACTTTC. Translated, it gives CASRRWGANVLTF.

The chain combines TRBV20-1 with TRBJ2-5, with 10 bases fitting TRBD2. The CDR3 has 15 residues. J gave up 5 bases and V 2 bases, and 8 bases lay outside the gene matches. The germline V gene has CDR1 DFQATT and CDR2 SNEGSKA (reference sequence). The chain's CDR3 is CSARPQAGGKETQYF. CDR3 bases: TGCAGTGCTAGACCCCAAGCGGGGGGGAAGGAGACCCAGTACTTC.